A single sample gave rise to the 16 T cell receptor beta chains below, sequenced in a study of breast tumors, draining lymph nodes, adjacent tissues. Samples came from axillary lymph nodes draining the breast cancer. Via MiXCR, TCRdb re-called the multiplex PCR reads, giving one row per CDR3 protein. The sample includes about 180,000 distinct CDR3 sequences, 25% to 40% of them seen just once. Material: axillary lymph node tissue. Receptors were obtained from a female donor with breast cancer. Some clones in this sample may be carry-over from other donors' samples.

This chain connects TRBV15 to TRBJ1-2; 9 positions match TRBD1. The CDR3 loop spans 15 amino acids. CDR1 LNHNV and CDR2 YYDKDF come from the germline V gene (reference sequence). V trimming: 0 bases; J trimming: 10 bases; junction bases outside the gene matches: 9. The CDR3 DNA follows: TGTGCCACCAGCAGAGATCTCCCGGGACAGGGCGTCTACACCTTC. Its protein is CATSRDLPGQGVYTF.

This clonotype was seen ten or more times. In DNA form, the CDR3 reads TGTGCCAGCAGCCAAGACGATAGCAATCAGCCCCAGCATTTT. Translated: CASSQDDSNQPQHF. The rearrangement uses TRBV3-1 and TRBJ1-5; no clear D. V lost 0 bases and J lost 0, with 3 bases in between. The CDR3 spans 14 residues. The V gene's germline CDR1 is LGHDT and CDR2 YNNKEL (reference sequence).

At least ten counts were recorded for this clonotype. The V call is TRBV20-1, the J call TRBJ2-5; 9 nucleotides match TRBD2. Germline V lookup: CDR1 DFQATT, CDR2 SNEGSKA (reference sequence). The length of the CDR3 is 16 residues. V shed 0 bases and J 5 bases; nucleotides not matched to a gene: 10. CDR3 in DNA: TGCAGTGCTAGAGATTGGGTAGCGGGGGCGGGGGAGACCCAGTACTTC. Encoded protein: CSARDWVAGAGETQYF.

This clonotype was found many times. The rearrangement uses TRBV2 and TRBJ2-3, with D hard to call. V was trimmed by 4 bases and J by 6 bases, leaving 20 bases between them. The CDR3 runs to 16 residues. Germline V gene data show CDR1 as SNHLY and CDR2 as FYNNEI. The CDR3 loop reads CASSGPGPPYTDTQYF. CDR3 nucleotide sequence: TGTGCCAGCAGTGGGCCGGGTCCTCCTTATACGGATACGCAGTATTTT.

Comment on this clonotype: A much larger clone lies one base from this, so it may be a read error. The V and J genes are TRBV20-1 and TRBJ2-5; 7 bases agree with TRBD2. Germline lookup yields CDR1 DFQATT and CDR2 SNEGSKA (reference sequence). V shed 1 base, J shed 7 bases, and the junction held 12 bases outside the gene matches. The CDR3 has 15 residues. CDR3 DNA: TGCAGTGCTAGAGTTGCGCCGGGGGGTAGAGGGACCCAGTACTTC. This encodes CSARVAPGGRGTQYF.

The rearrangement links TRBV5-1 to TRBJ1-5, with TRBD1 matching 9 bases. V gave up 0 bases and J gave up 6 bases; unmatched junction bases: 4. The CDR3 runs 15 residues. Germline CDR1 is SGHRS and CDR2 is YFSETQ. In DNA, the CDR3 is TGCGCCAGCAGCTTGGGGGGGACAGGGTTTCAGCCCCAGCATTTT. This codes for CASSLGGTGFQPQHF.

About this clonotype itself: Likely a read error: the CDR3 ends without its conserved phenylalanine or tryptophan. It is unclear where the CDR3 begins or ends on the DNA, so no DNA is shown, and the CDR3 is as TCRdb lists it. This chain connects TRBV2 to TRBJ1-3; the table's D call of TRBD1 was not tested on the DNA. The V gene's germline CDR1 is SNHLY and CDR2 FYNNEI. The CDR3 extends over 12 residues, inclusive of both ends. The CDR3 spells CASSSSRGRSRA.

For this clonotype: Given the absence of the conserved phenylalanine or tryptophan at the CDR3 end, a read error is likely. The limits of the CDR3 on the DNA are not certain, so only TCRdb's listed CDR3 is given. V gene TRBV2 combines with J gene TRBJ2-6; the table's D call, TRBD1, has no DNA check behind it. Germline V gene sequence: CDR1 SNHLY, CDR2 FYNNEI. The CDR3 length is 8 residues, termini included. The CDR3 reads CASSALWT.

The chain uses TRBV13 and TRBJ1-2, with 9 bases identical to TRBD1. This CDR3 region has 14 residues. Germline CDR1 and CDR2: PRHDT and FYEKMQ (reference sequence). The CDR3 loop reads CARPTGTGNYGYTF. The CDR3 coding sequence is TGTGCTAGACCAACCGGGACAGGGAACTATGGCTACACCTTC. Looking up the rest from reference TRBV13 and TRBJ1-2 gives the full variable domain: AAGVIQSPRHLIKEKRETATLKCYPIPRHDTVYWYQQGPGQDPQFLISFYEKMQSDKGSIPDRFSAQQFSDYHSELNMSSLELGDSALYFCARPTGTGNYGYTFGSGTRLTVV.

This clonotype was seen many times. The V call is TRBV7-8, the J call TRBJ2-5; either TRBD1 or TRBD2 may supply D (5 bases each). Germline V CDR1 and CDR2: SGHVS, FQNEAQ. The V end lost 8 bases, the J end lost 0 bases, and 19 bases lay between the germline ends. The CDR3 extends over 16 amino acids. The CDR3 here is CASPRGEHLYQETQYF. The CDR3 nucleotides are TGTGCCAGCCCTAGAGGGGAGCATCTGTACCAAGAGACCCAGTACTTC.

This clonotype was counted many times. The V gene is TRBV20-1, the J gene TRBJ2-1; no clear D gene. The CDR3 totals 15 residues. CDR1 is DFQATT and CDR2 is SNEGSKA in the germline V gene (reference sequence). V was clipped by 3 bases and J by 6 bases, with 18 bases between them. CDR3 nucleotide sequence: TGCAGTGCTAGTAATAGGGAAGCCCTCCCCAATGAGCAGTTCTTC. Translating gives CSASNREALPNEQFF.

In this sample, this clonotype turned up many times. The chain recombines TRBV20-1 with TRBJ2-1, with 9 bases identical to TRBD2. This CDR3 is built from 13 residues. The V gene end was trimmed by 6 bases and the J gene end by 7 bases; junction bases not matched to a gene: 7. Germline V gene data show CDR1 as DFQATT and CDR2 as SNEGSKA (reference sequence). CDR3 coding DNA: TGCAGTGCCCTAGCGGGGTCGGATAATGAGCAGTTCTTC. Translating gives CSALAGSDNEQFF.

This clonotype was seen repeatedly, ten times or more. V gene TRBV5-8 combines with J gene TRBJ2-7, with unresolved D. V was shortened by 2 bases and J by 2 bases, with 11 bases between the two germline ends. In germline, CDR1 is SGHTS, CDR2 YDEGEE. The CDR3 consists of 14 residues. Written as DNA, the CDR3 is TGTGCCAGCAGCTTTTGGGGTGAAACCTACGAGCAGTACTTC. It is translated as CASSFWGETYEQYF.

This clonotype appeared a few times. A much bigger clone sits one base away, suggesting this may be a read error. The rearrangement joins TRBV9 to TRBJ2-1; TRBD1 is a possible D gene (5 bases). The germline gives CDR1 SGDLS, CDR2 YYNGEE. The CDR3 extends over 14 amino acids. The CDR3, as DNA: TGTGCCAGCAGCGTAGGGCAGGGATGGAGTGAGCAGTCCTTC. This encodes CASSVGQGWSEQSF.

The table lists this clonotype with many counts. The rearrangement links TRBV10-1 to TRBJ2-2; 9 positions agree with TRBD1. J lost 0 bases, V lost 7 bases, and 6 bases had no gene match. The length of the CDR3 is 16 residues. Germline CDR1 reads WNHNN; CDR2 reads SYGVQD (reference sequence). CDR3 residues: CASIPGQGANTGELFF. DNA of the CDR3: TGCGCCAGCATTCCGGGACAGGGAGCGAACACCGGGGAGCTGTTTTTT.

This clonotype was detected a few times. The CDR3 reads CASRTNRYRDRGSTVSYEQYF. The CDR3 DNA is TGTGCCAGCAGGACGAACCGTTACCGGGACAGAGGATCGACCGTTTCCTACGAGCAGTACTTC. The chain combines TRBV6-5 with TRBJ2-7; TRBD1 aligns across 7 bases. The CDR3 has 21 amino acids. Germline V lookup: CDR1 MNHEY, CDR2 SVGAGI. With 6 bases clipped from V and 1 base from J, the junction kept 27 bases outside the gene matches.